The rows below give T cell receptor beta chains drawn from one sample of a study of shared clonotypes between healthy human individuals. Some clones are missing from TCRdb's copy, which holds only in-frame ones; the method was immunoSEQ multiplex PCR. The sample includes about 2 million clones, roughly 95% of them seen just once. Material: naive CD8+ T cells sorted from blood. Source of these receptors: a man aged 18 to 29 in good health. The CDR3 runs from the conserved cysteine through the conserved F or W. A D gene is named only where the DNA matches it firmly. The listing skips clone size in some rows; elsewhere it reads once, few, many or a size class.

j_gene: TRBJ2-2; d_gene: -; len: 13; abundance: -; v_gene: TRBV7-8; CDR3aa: CASSLVRTGELFF; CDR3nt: TGTGCCAGCAGCTTAGTCCGCACCGGGGAGCTGTTTTTT
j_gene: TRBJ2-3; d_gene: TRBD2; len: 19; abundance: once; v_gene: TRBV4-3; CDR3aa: CASSQSLAGIGGSTDTQYF; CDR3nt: TGCGCCAGCAGCCAAAGTCTAGCGGGAATTGGGGGTAGCACAGATACGCAGTATTTT
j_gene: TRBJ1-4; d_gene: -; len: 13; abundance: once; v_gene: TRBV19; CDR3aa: CASSIQGNEKLFF; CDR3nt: TGTGCCAGTAGTATTCAGGGGAATGAAAAACTGTTTTTT
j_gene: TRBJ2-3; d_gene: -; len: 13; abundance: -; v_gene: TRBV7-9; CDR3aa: CASSLAGEDTQYF; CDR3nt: TGTGCCAGCAGCTTAGCGGGAGAGGATACGCAGTATTTT
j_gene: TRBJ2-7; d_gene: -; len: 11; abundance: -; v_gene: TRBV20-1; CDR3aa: CSARLVSEQYF; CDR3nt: TGCAGTGCCCGACTAGTCTCCGAGCAGTACTTC
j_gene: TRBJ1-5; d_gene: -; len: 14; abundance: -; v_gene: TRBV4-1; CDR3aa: CASSQTQGGQPQHF; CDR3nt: TGCGCCAGCAGCCAGACACAGGGAGGTCAGCCCCAGCATTTT
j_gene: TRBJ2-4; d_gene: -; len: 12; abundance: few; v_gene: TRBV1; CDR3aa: CTSSQGRVIQYF; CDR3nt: TGCACCAGCAGCCAGGGCCGTGTCATTCAGTACTTC
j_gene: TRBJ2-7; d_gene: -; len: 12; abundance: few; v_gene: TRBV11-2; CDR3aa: CASSLGAYEQYF; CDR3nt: TGTGCCAGCAGCTTAGGGGCCTACGAGCAGTACTTC
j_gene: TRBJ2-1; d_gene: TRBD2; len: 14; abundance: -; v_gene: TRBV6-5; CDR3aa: CASSYSQGGNEQFF; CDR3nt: TGTGCCAGCAGTTACTCTCAGGGAGGGAATGAGCAGTTCTTC
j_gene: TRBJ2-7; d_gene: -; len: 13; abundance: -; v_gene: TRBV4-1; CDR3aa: CASSQGWATEQYF; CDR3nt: TGCGCCAGCAGCCAAGGGTGGGCCACCGAGCAGTACTTC
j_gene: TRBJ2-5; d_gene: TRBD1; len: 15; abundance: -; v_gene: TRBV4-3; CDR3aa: CASSPWTGGQETQYF; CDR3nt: TGCGCCAGCAGCCCTTGGACAGGGGGGCAAGAGACCCAGTACTTC
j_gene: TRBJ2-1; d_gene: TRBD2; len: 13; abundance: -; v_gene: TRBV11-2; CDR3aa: CASTSGGNNEQFF; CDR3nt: TGTGCCAGCACTAGCGGGGGGAACAATGAGCAGTTCTTC
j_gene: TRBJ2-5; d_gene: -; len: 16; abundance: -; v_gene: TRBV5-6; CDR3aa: CASSYPQGEAYETQYF; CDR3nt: TGTGCCAGCAGCTACCCACAGGGAGAGGCCTACGAGACCCAGTACTTC
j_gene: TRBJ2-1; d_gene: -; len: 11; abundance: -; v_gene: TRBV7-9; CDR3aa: CASSFADEQFF; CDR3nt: TGTGCCAGCAGCTTTGCCGATGAGCAGTTCTTC
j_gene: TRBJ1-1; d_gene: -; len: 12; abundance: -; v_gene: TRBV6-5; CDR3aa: CASSGLNTEAFF; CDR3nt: TGTGCCAGCAGTGGCTTGAACACTGAAGCTTTCTTT
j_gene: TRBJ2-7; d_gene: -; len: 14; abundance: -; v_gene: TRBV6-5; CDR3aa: CASSYVEQPYEQYF; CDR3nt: TGTGCCAGCAGTTACGTTGAACAGCCCTACGAGCAGTACTTC
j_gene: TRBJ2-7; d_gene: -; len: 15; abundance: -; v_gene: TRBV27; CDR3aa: CASSLSMPSSYEQYF; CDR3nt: TGTGCCAGCAGTTTATCGATGCCTAGCTCCTACGAGCAGTACTTC
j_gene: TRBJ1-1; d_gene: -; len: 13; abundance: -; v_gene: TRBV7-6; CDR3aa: CASSLDRGTEAFF; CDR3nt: TGTGCCAGCAGCTTAGATCGGGGCACTGAAGCTTTCTTT
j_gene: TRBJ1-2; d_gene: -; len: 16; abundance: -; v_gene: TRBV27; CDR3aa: CASSFSDGPRGYGYTF; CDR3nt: TGTGCCAGCAGTTTTTCGGACGGGCCGAGAGGATATGGCTACACCTTC
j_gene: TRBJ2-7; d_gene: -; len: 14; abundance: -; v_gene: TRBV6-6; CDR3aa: CASSYSAVTYEQYF; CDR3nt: TGTGCCAGCAGCTATAGTGCAGTAACCTACGAGCAGTACTTC
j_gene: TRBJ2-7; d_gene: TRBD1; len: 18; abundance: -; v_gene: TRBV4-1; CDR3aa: CASSQDPQGAAVSYEQYF; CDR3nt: TGCGCCAGCAGCCAAGATCCACAGGGGGCAGCGGTCTCCTACGAGCAGTACTTC
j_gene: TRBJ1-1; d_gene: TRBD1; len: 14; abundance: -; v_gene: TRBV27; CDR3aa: CASSTGGANTEAFF; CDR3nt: TGTGCCAGCAGCACAGGGGGCGCGAACACTGAAGCTTTCTTT
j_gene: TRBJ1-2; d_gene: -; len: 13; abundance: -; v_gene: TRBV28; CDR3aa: CASSPGESYGYTF; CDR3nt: TGTGCCAGCAGCCCAGGGGAATCCTATGGCTACACCTTC
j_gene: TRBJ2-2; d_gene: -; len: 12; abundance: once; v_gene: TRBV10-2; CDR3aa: CASVQGPGELFF; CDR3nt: TGCGCCAGCGTTCAGGGCCCCGGGGAGCTGTTTTTT
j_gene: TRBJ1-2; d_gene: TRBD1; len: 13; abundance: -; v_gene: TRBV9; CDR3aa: CASSAGTADGYTF; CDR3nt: TGTGCCAGCAGCGCCGGGACAGCCGATGGCTACACCTTC
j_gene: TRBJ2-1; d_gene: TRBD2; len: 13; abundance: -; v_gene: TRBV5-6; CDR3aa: CASSSGGYNEQFF; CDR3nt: TGTGCCAGCAGCTCGGGAGGGTACAATGAGCAGTTCTTC
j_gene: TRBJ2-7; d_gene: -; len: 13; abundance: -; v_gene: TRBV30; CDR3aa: CAWSASTGYEQYF; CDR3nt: TGTGCCTGGAGTGCTTCGACAGGCTACGAGCAGTACTTC
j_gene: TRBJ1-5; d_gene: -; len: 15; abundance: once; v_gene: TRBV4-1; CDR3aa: CASSQDGGGAQPQHF; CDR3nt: TGCGCCAGCAGCCAAGATGGCGGGGGGGCTCAGCCCCAGCATTTT
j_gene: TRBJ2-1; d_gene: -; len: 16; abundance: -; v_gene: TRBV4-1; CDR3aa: CASSQSGASSYNEQFF; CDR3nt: TGCGCCAGCAGCCAATCCGGGGCTAGCTCCTACAATGAGCAGTTCTTC
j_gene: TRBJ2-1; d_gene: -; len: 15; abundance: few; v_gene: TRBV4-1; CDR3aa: CASSQVGGSYNEQFF; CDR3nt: TGCGCCAGCAGCCAAGTTGGGGGCTCCTACAATGAGCAGTTCTTC
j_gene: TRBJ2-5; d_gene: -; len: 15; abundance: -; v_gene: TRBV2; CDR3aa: CASTSGWGLQETQYF; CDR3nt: TGTGCCAGCACATCCGGTTGGGGGCTCCAAGAGACCCAGTACTTC
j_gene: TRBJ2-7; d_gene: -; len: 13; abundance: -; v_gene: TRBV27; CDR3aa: CASSLGTTYEQYF; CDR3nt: TGTGCCAGCAGTTTGGGGACCACCTACGAGCAGTACTTC
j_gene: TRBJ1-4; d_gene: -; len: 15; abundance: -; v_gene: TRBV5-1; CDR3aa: CASSLEGATNEKLFF; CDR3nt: TGCGCCAGCAGCTTGGAGGGAGCAACTAATGAAAAACTGTTTTTT